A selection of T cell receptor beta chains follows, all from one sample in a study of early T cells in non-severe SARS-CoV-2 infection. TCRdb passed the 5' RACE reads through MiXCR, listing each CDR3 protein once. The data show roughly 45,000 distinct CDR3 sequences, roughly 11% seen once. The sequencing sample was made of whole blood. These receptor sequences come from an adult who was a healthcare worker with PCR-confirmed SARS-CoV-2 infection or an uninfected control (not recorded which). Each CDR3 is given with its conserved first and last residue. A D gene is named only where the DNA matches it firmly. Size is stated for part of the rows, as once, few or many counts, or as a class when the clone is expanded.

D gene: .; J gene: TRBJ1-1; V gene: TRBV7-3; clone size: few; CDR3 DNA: TGTGCCAGCAGCACCAGGGTGAACACTGAAGCTTTCTTT; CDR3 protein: CASSTRVNTEAFF
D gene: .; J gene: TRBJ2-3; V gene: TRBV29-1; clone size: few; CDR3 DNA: TGCAGCGTTGGGCGTGGTTCAGATACGCAGTATTTT; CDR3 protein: CSVGRGSDTQYF
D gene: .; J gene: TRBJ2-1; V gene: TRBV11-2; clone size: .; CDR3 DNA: TGTGCCAGCAGCTTGGGGCCGGTGGTTTCTGAGCAGTTCTTC; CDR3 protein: CASSLGPVVSEQFF
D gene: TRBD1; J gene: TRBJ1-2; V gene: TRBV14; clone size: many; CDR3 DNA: TGTGCCAGCAGCCAACCGGGACAGGGCTATGGCTACACCTTC; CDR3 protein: CASSQPGQGYGYTF
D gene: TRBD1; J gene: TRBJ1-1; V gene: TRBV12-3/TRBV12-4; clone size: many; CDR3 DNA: TGTGCCAGCAGTCCCGGGACAGAGAACACTGAAGCTTTCTTT; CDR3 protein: CASSPGTENTEAFF
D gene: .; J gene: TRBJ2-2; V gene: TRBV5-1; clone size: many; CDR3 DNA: TGCGCCAGCAGCTTGGTTCCAGGGTCGTTGTTTTTT; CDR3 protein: CASSLVPGSLFF
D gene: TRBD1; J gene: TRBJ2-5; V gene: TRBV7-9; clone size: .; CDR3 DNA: TGTGCCAGCACCTACGAGACAGGGTGGTGGACCCAGTACTTC; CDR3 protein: CASTYETGWWTQYF
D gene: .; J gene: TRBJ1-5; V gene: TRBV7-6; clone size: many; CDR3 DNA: TGTGCCAGCAGCGCCCAGATAAATCAGCCCCAGCATTTT; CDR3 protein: CASSAQINQPQHF
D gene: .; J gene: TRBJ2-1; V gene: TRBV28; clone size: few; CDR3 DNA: TGTGCCAGCAGTCCCCAGGTGGGAGGCTGGTACAATGAGCAGTTCTTC; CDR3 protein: CASSPQVGGWYNEQFF
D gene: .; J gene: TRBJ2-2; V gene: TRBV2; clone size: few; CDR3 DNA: TGTGCCAGCAGTGAAGCTGGTAGGGCCGGGGAGCTGTTTTTT; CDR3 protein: CASSEAGRAGELFF
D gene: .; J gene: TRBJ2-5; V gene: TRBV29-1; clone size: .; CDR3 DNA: TGCAGCGTTGCCCAAGAGACCCAGTACTTC; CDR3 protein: CSVAQETQYF
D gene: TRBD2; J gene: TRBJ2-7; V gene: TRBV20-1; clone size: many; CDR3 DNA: TGCAGTGCGACGGGACTAGCGGATACCTACGAGCAGTACTTC; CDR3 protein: CSATGLADTYEQYF
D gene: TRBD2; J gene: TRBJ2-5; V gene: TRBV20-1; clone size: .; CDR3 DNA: TGCAGTGCTAGACTTGGACTAGCGGGAGGGCCCGGACGGGAGACCCAGTACTTC; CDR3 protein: CSARLGLAGGPGRETQYF
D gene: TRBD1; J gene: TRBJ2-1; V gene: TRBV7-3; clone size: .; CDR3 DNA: TGTGCCAGCAGCTTAACGGGACAGGGGGCGTATGAGCAGTTCTTC; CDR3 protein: CASSLTGQGAYEQFF
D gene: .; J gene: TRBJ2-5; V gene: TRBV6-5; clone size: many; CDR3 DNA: TGTGCCAGCAGTCAGCAGGGGAAGACCCAGTACTTC; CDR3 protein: CASSQQGKTQYF
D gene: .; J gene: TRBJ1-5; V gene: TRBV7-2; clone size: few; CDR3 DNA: TGTGCCAGCAGCTTAGGACAATATAGCAATCAGCCCCAGCATTTT; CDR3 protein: CASSLGQYSNQPQHF
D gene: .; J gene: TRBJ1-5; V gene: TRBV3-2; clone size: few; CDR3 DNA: TGTGCCAGCAGCCTAACCGGGACACCCATTCAGCCCCAGCATTTT; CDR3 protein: CASSLTGTPIQPQHF
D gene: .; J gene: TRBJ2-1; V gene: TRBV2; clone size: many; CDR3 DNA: TGTGCCAGCAGTGAAGCGCATTCAGGCATCAACGAGCAGTTCTTC; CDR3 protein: CASSEAHSGINEQFF
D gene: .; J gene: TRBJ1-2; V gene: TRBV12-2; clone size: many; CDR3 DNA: TGTGCAAGTCGCTTCTCCGGGCCAAGAGGGCGGGGCTACACCTTC; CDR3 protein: CASRFSGPRGRGYTF
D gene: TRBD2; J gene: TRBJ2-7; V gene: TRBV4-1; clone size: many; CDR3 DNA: TGCGCCAGCAGCCGGGGACTAGCGGGAGGGGGCGAGCAGTACTTC; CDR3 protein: CASSRGLAGGGEQYF
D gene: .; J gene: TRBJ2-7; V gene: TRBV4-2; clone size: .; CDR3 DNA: TGTGCCAGCAGCCAAGATTCCCCCGGGCCCTACGAGCAGTACTTC; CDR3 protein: CASSQDSPGPYEQYF
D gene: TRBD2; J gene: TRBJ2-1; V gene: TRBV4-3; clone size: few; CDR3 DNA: TGCGCCAGCAGCCAAAGGGCGGGAGGAATGAATGAGCAGTTCTTC; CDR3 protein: CASSQRAGGMNEQFF
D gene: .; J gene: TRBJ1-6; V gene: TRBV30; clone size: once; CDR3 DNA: TGTGCCTGGAGTGGACTGGGGTTGAGTAATTCACCCCTCCACTTT; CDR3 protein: CAWSGLGLSNSPLHF
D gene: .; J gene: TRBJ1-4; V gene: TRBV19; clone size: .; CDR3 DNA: TGTGCCAGTAGTCCCGGGATTTCTACTAATGAAAAGCTGTTTTTT; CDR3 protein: CASSPGISTNEKLFF
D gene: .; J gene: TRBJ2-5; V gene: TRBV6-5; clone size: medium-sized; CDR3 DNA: TGTGCCAGCAGTCCTGTTCAGGGGACGGGAAGTTGGGAGACCCAGTACTTC; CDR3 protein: CASSPVQGTGSWETQYF
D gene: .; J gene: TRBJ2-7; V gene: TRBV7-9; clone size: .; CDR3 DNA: TGTGCCAGCACGCCCACTACGACCGACTACGAGCAGTACTTC; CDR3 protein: CASTPTTTDYEQYF
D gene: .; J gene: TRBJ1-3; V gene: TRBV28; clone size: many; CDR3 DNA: TGTGCCAGCAGGGGAGGAAACACCATATATTTT; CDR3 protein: CASRGGNTIYF
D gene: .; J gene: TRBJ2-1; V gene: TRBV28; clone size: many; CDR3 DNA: TGTGCCAGCCTCGGGGGTATTACCTACAATGAGCAGTTCTTC; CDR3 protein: CASLGGITYNEQFF
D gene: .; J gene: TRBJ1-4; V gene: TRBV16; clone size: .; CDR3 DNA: TGTGCCAGCAGCCAATTGGAGAAAAAACTGTTTTTT; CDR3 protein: CASSQLEKKLFF
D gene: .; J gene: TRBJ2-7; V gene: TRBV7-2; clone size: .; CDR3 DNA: TGTGCCAGCAGCATCGGCCGGGATGGCTACGAGCAGTACTTC; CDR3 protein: CASSIGRDGYEQYF
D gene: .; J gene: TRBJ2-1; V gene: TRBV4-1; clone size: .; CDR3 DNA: TGCGCCAGCAGCCATGGCAAGGTAGCGGACAATGAGCAGTTCTTC; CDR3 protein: CASSHGKVADNEQFF
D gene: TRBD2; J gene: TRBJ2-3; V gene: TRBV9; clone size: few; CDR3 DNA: TGTGCCAGCAGCGCTAGGGGAAGACTAGCGGGAGGGACCACTAGCACAGATACGCAGTATTTT; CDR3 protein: CASSARGRLAGGTTSTDTQYF
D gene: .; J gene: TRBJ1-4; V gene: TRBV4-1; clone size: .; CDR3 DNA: TGCGCCAGCAGGCCAGGGCTGGGTGACGAAAAACTGTTTTTT; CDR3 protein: CASRPGLGDEKLFF
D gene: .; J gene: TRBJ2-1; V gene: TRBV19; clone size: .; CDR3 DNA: TGTGCCAGTAGTATGGACCTGAGCTCCTACAATGAGCAGTTCTTC; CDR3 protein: CASSMDLSSYNEQFF
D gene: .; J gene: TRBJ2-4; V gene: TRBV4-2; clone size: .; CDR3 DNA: TGTGCCAGCAGCCAAGATCGCGAAAACATTCAGTACTTC; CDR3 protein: CASSQDRENIQYF
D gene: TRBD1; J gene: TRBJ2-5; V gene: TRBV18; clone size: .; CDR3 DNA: TGTGCCAGCTCACCATTTCCGACAGGGGTACAAGAGACCCAGTACTTC; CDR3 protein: CASSPFPTGVQETQYF
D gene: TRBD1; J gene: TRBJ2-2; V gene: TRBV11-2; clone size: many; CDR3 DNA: TGTGCCAGCAGCTTAATTCCGACAGGGAATCGCAACACCGGGGAGCTGTTTTTT; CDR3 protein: CASSLIPTGNRNTGELFF
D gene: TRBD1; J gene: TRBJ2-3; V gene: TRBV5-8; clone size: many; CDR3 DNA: TGTGCCAGCAGCGGGACAGGGGGCGCAGATACGCAGTATTTT; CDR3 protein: CASSGTGGADTQYF
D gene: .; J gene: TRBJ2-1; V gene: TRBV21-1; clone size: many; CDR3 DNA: TGTGCCAGCAGCTGTCTGGATCGGGAAGCTTGGTTCTTC; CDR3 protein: CASSCLDREAWFF
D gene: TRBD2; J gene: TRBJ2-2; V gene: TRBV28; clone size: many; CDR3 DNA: TGTGCCAGCAAAACCGGGACTAGCGGGTCCGGGGAGCTGTTTTTT; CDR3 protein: CASKTGTSGSGELFF
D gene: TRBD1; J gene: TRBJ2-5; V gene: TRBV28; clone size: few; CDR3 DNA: TGTGCCAGCAGTACACCGACAGGGCGAGAGACCCAGTACTTC; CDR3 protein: CASSTPTGRETQYF
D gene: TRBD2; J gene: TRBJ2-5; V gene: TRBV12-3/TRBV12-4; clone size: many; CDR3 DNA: TGTGCCAGCAGTTTCGTTTTATCGGGGGGGACCCAGTACTTC; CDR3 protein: CASSFVLSGGTQYF
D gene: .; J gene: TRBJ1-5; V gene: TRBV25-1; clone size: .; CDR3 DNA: TGTGCCAGCAGTGAATACGGTCAGCCCCAGCATTTT; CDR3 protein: CASSEYGQPQHF
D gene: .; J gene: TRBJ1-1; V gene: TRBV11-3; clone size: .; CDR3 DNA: TGTGCCAGCAGCTTCGGTTTGAACACTGAAGCTTTCTTT; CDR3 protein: CASSFGLNTEAFF
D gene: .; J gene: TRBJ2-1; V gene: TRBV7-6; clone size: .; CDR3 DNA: TGTGCCAGCAGCTTAACGGGCGGGTACAACAATGAGCAGTTCTTC; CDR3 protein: CASSLTGGYNNEQFF
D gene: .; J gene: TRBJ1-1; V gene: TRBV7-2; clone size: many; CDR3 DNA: TGTGCCAGCAGCTTAGATCTGGGACGGAACACTGAAGCTTTCTTT; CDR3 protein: CASSLDLGRNTEAFF
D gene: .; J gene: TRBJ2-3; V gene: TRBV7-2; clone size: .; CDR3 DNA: TGTGCCAGCAGCCCAACGCGGGACTTACTCACAGATACGCAGTATTTT; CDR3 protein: CASSPTRDLLTDTQYF
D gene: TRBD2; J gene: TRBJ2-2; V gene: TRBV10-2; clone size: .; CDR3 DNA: TGCGCCAGTAGCGGGATCGGCACCGGGGAGCTGTTTTTT; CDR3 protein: CASSGIGTGELFF
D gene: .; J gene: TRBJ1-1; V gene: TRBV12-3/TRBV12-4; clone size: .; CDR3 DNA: TGTGCCAGCAGTCCCCAAGCATTGGGGGGTGGGACTGAAGCTTTCTTT; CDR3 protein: CASSPQALGGGTEAFF
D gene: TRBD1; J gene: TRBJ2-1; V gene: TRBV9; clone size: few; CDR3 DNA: TGTGCCAGCAGCCTTAGACAGGGGAATGAGCAGTTCTTC; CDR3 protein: CASSLRQGNEQFF